The source of this TCR beta chain is a study of T cells in Graves' hyperthyroidism and ophthalmopathy. The wider study: Peripheral blood was acquired at first diagnosis, ahead of any therapy whatsoever.

Trimming removed 4 bases at V and 0 bases at J, with 7 bases between. Germline V gene lookup returns CDR1 SQVTM and CDR2 ANQGSEA. The length of the CDR3 is 13 residues. The diagnostic basis comprised clinical symptoms, serum thyroxine and TRAb, thyroid ultrasound and orbital computed tomography. In its sample, this clonotype was seen a few times. Its antigen is unknown. Regarding the study as a whole: Ophthalmopathy was separated from stable hyperthyroidism by a 13 V-J model.

It was RNA transcripts that yielded the amplified TCR beta CDR3 regions. HTBI primers were the set used in a first-round RT-PCR of the TCR CDR3. TCRdb re-called the multiplex PCR reads with MiXCR, one entry per CDR3 protein. The sample holds about 380,000 distinct CDR3 sequences; about 18% are singletons and the top ten take over 35%. This sequence was found in a man younger than 35 with Graves' ophthalmopathy. The chain combines TRBV29-1 with TRBJ2-4; D assignment may be TRBD1 or TRBD2 (5 bases each). Material for sequencing was blood. The CDR3 nucleotides read TGCAGCGTTGCCGGGACAGCCAAAAACATTCAGTACTTC. Translated: CSVAGTAKNIQYF.